The 8 T cell receptor delta chains below were found in one sample sequenced in a study of DNA immune sequencing with unique molecular identifiers. Primers for all 8 TRDV and 4 TRDJ genes amplified genomic DNA in 32-plex. A 12-nucleotide UMI was added during roughly 3 barcoding PCR cycles before adapter PCR. TCRdb reapplied CATT to the multiplex PCR reads. The profile covers 730 or so delta-chain clones, with roughly 12% appearing a single time and around 70% taken by the ten largest. The sample comprised gamma-delta T cells from PBMCs. The receptors derive from a human donor in good health.

This clone was counted a few times. J is TRDJ1 and V is TRDV2; 10 bases are a match to TRDD3. There are 18 residues in the CDR3. J lost 0 bases, V lost 6 bases, and 15 bases had no gene match. Germline CDR1 is GEAIGNYY and CDR2 is EKD. DNA of the CDR3: TGTGCCTGTTCAAGGCTGGGGGATAAGGGAGGCTACACCGATAAACTCATCTTT. It encodes CACSRLGDKGGYTDKLIF.

This clone was observed a handful of times. This chain connects TRDV1 to TRDJ1, with 9 bases lining up with TRDD2. CDR3 size: 21 residues. V shed 0 bases, J shed 2 bases, and the junction held 19 bases outside the gene matches. CDR1 is TSWWSYY and CDR2 is QGS in the germline V gene. In DNA form, the CDR3 reads TGTGCTCTTGGGGAACTAGGTTTCACCTTCCTACGCCTCTGGGGGACCGATAAACTCATCTTT. Protein: CALGELGFTFLRLWGTDKLIF.

In regard to this clone: A far more abundant clone sits one base away, making this likely a read error. The V gene is TRDV1, the J gene TRDJ1; tentatively, D is TRDD3 (6 bases). The length of the CDR3 is 21 residues. Germline loops: CDR1 TSWWSYY, CDR2 QGS. The V end lost 5 bases, the J end lost 2 bases, and 33 bases lay between the germline ends. DNA of the CDR3: TGTGCTCTTGGGATGCCACGTCCCTGGGTCTCAAGCTGGGGTCTAACCGATAAACTCATCTTT. It specifies CALGMPRPWVSSWGLTDKLIF.

This clone has only a few counts. A far larger clone is one base from this, pointing to a likely read error. The chain combines TRDV2 with TRDJ1; D is uncertain. CDR3 length: 18 residues. Germline CDR1 and CDR2: GEAIGNYY and EKD. With 3 bases removed from V and 0 bases from J, the gap between germline ends came to 22 bases. The DNA for the CDR3 is TGTGCCTGTGACCCCCTTGGAAGGACCGACCATTACACCGATAAACTCATCTTT. Encoded protein: CACDPLGRTDHYTDKLIF.

In its sample, this clone is medium-sized. The genes are TRDV2 and TRDJ1; 8 positions match TRDD3. The V segment lost 3 bases and the J segment 7 bases; nucleotides outside the gene matches: 18. The CDR3 loop spans 17 amino acids. The germline V gene has CDR1 GEAIGNYY and CDR2 EKD. CDR3 in DNA: TGTGCCTGTGACTCCCTTCAAACTCGACTGGGGGGTAGTAAACTCATCTTT. Its translation: CACDSLQTRLGGSKLIF.

This clone is deemed medium-sized. The J gene is TRDJ1, the V gene TRDV1; a possible D gene is TRDD3 (6 bases). CDR3 length: 19 amino acids. The germline V gene encodes CDR1 TSWWSYY and CDR2 QGS. V lost 0 bases, J lost 0 bases, and 20 bases lay in between. CDR3 sequence reads: CALGELFILLGRYTDKLIF. For the CDR3, the DNA is TGTGCTCTTGGGGAACTTTTTATCTTGCTGGGGAGGTACACCGATAAACTCATCTTT.

In this sample, this clone is medium-sized. The chain is built from TRDV2 and TRDJ1; perhaps TRDD3 as D (5 bases). Germline V lookup: CDR1 GEAIGNYY, CDR2 EKD. Trimming stripped 0 bases from V and 1 base from J, with 11 bases between. The CDR3 spans 15 residues. The CDR3 DNA reads TGTGCCTGTGACACCGTGGGGCCGAGCACCGATAAACTCATCTTT. It is translated as CACDTVGPSTDKLIF.

Only a few counts were recorded for this clone. The CDR3: CACDTVGGSLTAQLFF. For the CDR3, the DNA is TGTGCCTGTGACACGGTTGGGGGTTCTTTGACAGCACAACTCTTCTTT. This rearrangement joins TRDV2 to TRDJ2; D may be TRDD3 (6 bases). Germline CDR1 and CDR2: GEAIGNYY and EKD. The CDR3 loop spans 16 amino acids. Trimming removed 1 base from V and 0 bases from J, with 11 bases in between.